The sequence of this T cell receptor (beta chain) was determined in a study of spatial heterogeneity in lung cancer. This clonotype was seen more than once but under ten times. This CDR3 spans 16 amino acids. Germline assignment: CDR1 DFQATT and CDR2 SNEGSKA (reference sequence). Trimming stripped 3 bases from V and 0 bases from J, with 16 bases between. TCRdb fed the 5' RACE reads into MiXCR, producing one record per CDR3 protein. The sample carries about 48,000 distinct CDR3 sequences, roughly 5% recorded once. Time point of the sample: sample taken at primary tumor resection. The donor group consisted of roughly 70 patients who had untreated, early-stage non-small cell lung cancer.

Sequencing was performed on PBMCs, taken at surgery. The V call is TRBV20-1, the J call TRBJ2-3; D unresolved. This clonotype originated in a male donor with early-stage non-small cell lung cancer. The CDR3 region is CSASTTLFGSTDTQYF. The DNA for the CDR3 is TGCAGTGCTAGCACCACTTTATTTGGAAGCACAGATACGCAGTATTTT.